A selection of T cell receptor beta chains follows, all from one sample in a study of T cell repertoires in cytomegalovirus infection. TCRdb re-called the reads through MiXCR, storing one row per CDR3 protein. Of approximately 600,000 distinct CDR3 sequences in the sample, 35% to 50% were seen once. Antigens of these TCRs are unknown. The sequencing here drew on cultured PBMCs, taken from culture after CMV antigen stimulation. The receptors were sampled from a human donor in good health (CMV status not recorded). Some clones in this sample may be carry-over from other donors' samples. Both conserved end residues are part of each CDR3. The D gene is left open where the match is weak. Not every row has a clone size; where given, it reads once, few, many or a size class.

j_call: TRBJ2-1; clone_size: -; v_call: TRBV14; d_call: TRBD2; cdr3_nt: TGTGCCAGCAGCCAAGCTCCTTGGGTAGCGGGAGGGAGCTCCTACAATGAGCAGTTCTTC; cdr3_aa: CASSQAPWVAGGSSYNEQFF
j_call: TRBJ2-5; clone_size: -; v_call: TRBV2; d_call: TRBD2; cdr3_nt: TGTGCCAGCAGTGAATCTGCACTAGCGGGAGGCACCGGGTACTTC; cdr3_aa: CASSESALAGGTGYF
j_call: TRBJ1-1; clone_size: -; v_call: TRBV28; d_call: -; cdr3_nt: TGTGCCAGCAGGGACAGAGGTAGAAACACTGAAGCTTTCTTT; cdr3_aa: CASRDRGRNTEAFF
j_call: TRBJ2-1; clone_size: -; v_call: TRBV20-1; d_call: -; cdr3_nt: TGCAGTGCTAGAGTTTATTGGGAGCGAAAGGAGCAGTTCTTC; cdr3_aa: CSARVYWERKEQFF
j_call: TRBJ1-5; clone_size: few; v_call: TRBV6-2/TRBV6-3; d_call: -; cdr3_nt: TGTGCCAGCCGCTCCTTCAGCAATCAGCCCCAGCATTTT; cdr3_aa: CASRSFSNQPQHF
j_call: TRBJ2-3; clone_size: few; v_call: TRBV7-2; d_call: -; cdr3_nt: TGTGCCAGCAGCACCTCTAGCTTCTATACAGATACGCAGTATTTT; cdr3_aa: CASSTSSFYTDTQYF
j_call: TRBJ1-2; clone_size: -; v_call: TRBV4-2; d_call: -; cdr3_nt: TGTGCCAGCAGCCAAGATACACCGGACGGATCTAACTATGGCTACACCTTC; cdr3_aa: CASSQDTPDGSNYGYTF
j_call: TRBJ1-3; clone_size: -; v_call: TRBV2; d_call: -; cdr3_nt: TGTGCCAGCAGTGGTATGTCCGGTGGAAACACCATATATTTT; cdr3_aa: CASSGMSGGNTIYF
j_call: TRBJ2-2; clone_size: few; v_call: TRBV11-2; d_call: -; cdr3_nt: TGTGCCAGCAGCTTAGATTGGGGGAACACCGGGGAGCTGTTTTTT; cdr3_aa: CASSLDWGNTGELFF
j_call: TRBJ2-1; clone_size: -; v_call: TRBV20-1; d_call: -; cdr3_nt: TGCAGTGCTAGAGATAGGCGACTAGGCTACAATGAGCAGTTCTTC; cdr3_aa: CSARDRRLGYNEQFF